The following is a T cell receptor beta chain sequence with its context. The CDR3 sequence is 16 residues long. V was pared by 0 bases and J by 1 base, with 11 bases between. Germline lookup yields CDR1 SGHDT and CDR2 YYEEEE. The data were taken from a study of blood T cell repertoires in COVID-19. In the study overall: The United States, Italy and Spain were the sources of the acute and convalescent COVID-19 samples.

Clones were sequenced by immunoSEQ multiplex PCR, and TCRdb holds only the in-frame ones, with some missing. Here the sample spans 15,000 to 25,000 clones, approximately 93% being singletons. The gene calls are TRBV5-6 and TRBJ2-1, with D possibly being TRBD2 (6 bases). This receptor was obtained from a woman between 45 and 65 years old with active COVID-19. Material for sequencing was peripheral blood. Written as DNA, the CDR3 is TGTGCCAGCAGCTTGGAGATGGCGGGGTCCTACAATGAGCAGTTCTTC. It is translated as CASSLEMAGSYNEQFF. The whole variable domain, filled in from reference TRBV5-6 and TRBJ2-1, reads DAGVTQSPTHLIKTRGQQVTLRCSPKSGHDTVSWYQQALGQGPQFIFQYYEEEERQRGNFPDRFSGHQFPNYSSELNVNALLLGDSALYLCASSLEMAGSYNEQFFGPGTRLTVL.